The 27 T cell receptor beta chains reported below all come from one sample, sequenced in a study of blood T cell repertoires in COVID-19. Libraries were prepared by immunoSEQ multiplex PCR; TCRdb keeps only in-frame clonotypes and omits some of them. The sample holds 120,000 to 150,000 clones, more than 70% seen once. Sequenced material: peripheral blood. The receptors originated from a man in his sixties with active or convalescent COVID-19.

The chain has TRBV7-9 and TRBJ1-5, with D possibly matching TRBD1 (5 bases). This CDR3 spans 15 amino acids. V dropped 5 bases and J dropped 1 base, with 12 bases sitting between them. Germline CDR1 SEHNR, CDR2 FQNEAQ (reference sequence). The CDR3 nucleotides are TGTGCCAGCAGCCAGGGTCAGTCGAGCAATCAGCCCCAGCATTTT. It encodes CASSQGQSSNQPQHF. Variable domain in full (rest from reference TRBV7-9 and TRBJ1-5): DTGVSQNPRHKITKRGQNVTFRCDPISEHNRLYWYRQTLGQGPEFLTYFQNEAQLEKSRLLSDRFSAERPKGSFSTLEIQRTEQGDSAMYLCASSQGQSSNQPQHFGDGTRLSIL.

This rearrangement joins TRBV4-3 to TRBJ1-1, with a possible D match to TRBD1 (6 bases). CDR1 and CDR2 (germline): LGHNA, YSLEER. Between the trimmed V and J ends, which lost 1 base and 8 bases, there was a span of 20 bases. The CDR3 runs to 16 residues. The CDR3 DNA sequence: TGCGCCAGCAGCCAAGCCGGGACAAGGGGTTCGGAAGAAGCTTTCTTT. Residues: CASSQAGTRGSEEAFF.

The V call is TRBV19, the J call TRBJ2-1; 7 nucleotides align to TRBD2. The germline CDR1 and CDR2 sequences are LNHDA and SQIVND (reference sequence). The ends lost 8 bases at V and 4 bases at J; junction bases unmatched: 5. This CDR3 is built from 13 residues. CDR3 loop: CASGGVFYNEQFF. In DNA, the CDR3 is TGTGCCAGTGGGGGGGTTTTTTACAATGAGCAGTTCTTC. Variable domain in full (rest from reference TRBV19 and TRBJ2-1): DGGITQSPKYLFRKEGQNVTLSCEQNLNHDAMYWYRQDPGQGLRLIYYSQIVNDFQKGDIAEGYSVSREKKESFPLTVTSAQKNPTAFYLCASGGVFYNEQFFGPGTRLTVL.

J is TRBJ1-1 and V is TRBV7-3; D is perhaps TRBD1 (6 bases). V lost 5 bases to trimming and J lost 1 base, with 8 bases between them. CDR1 SGHTA and CDR2 FQGTGA come from the germline V gene. The CDR3 is made up of 13 amino acids. CDR3: CASSRTENTEAFF. The CDR3 DNA follows: TGTGCCAGCAGCCGGACAGAGAACACTGAAGCTTTCTTT.

This clone was seen a single time. The chain is built from TRBV4-2 and TRBJ2-2; 8 bases are a match to TRBD2. The CDR3 covers 17 residues. Trimming cost V 3 bases and J 4 bases; bases outside gene matches: 10. Germline-derived CDR1 and CDR2 are LGHNA and YNFKEQ. The CDR3 sequence: CASSQPQGREVTGELFF. As DNA, the CDR3 is TGTGCCAGCAGCCAGCCGCAGGGGCGGGAGGTCACCGGGGAGCTGTTTTTT.

As concerns this clone: Other DNA sequences within the sample encode an identical CDR3. V is TRBV7-2 and J is TRBJ2-3; 9 bases agree with TRBD1. The CDR3 sequence is 15 residues long. The germline gives CDR1 SGHTA, CDR2 FQGNSA. V dropped 5 bases and J dropped 2; count of bases not matched to a gene: 5. The CDR3 here is CASSPGTGYTDTQYF. The CDR3 DNA reads as TGTGCCAGCAGCCCCGGGACAGGGTACACAGATACGCAGTATTTT. The complete variable domain, with remaining parts taken from reference TRBV7-2 and TRBJ2-3, reads GAGVSQSPSNKVTEKGKDVELRCDPISGHTALYWYRQSLGQGLEFLIYFQGNSAPDKSGLPSDRFSAERTGGSVSTLTIQRTQQEDSAVYLCASSPGTGYTDTQYFGPGTRLTVL.

CDR3 DNA sequence: TGTGCCAGCAGCCGTGTAGCGGGGGTTTCCAATGAGCAGTTCTTC. Translating it yields CASSRVAGVSNEQFF. The rearrangement links TRBV7-9 to TRBJ2-1, with TRBD2 identical over 9 bases. The CDR3 runs 15 residues. Germline values: CDR1 SEHNR, CDR2 FQNEAQ (reference sequence). Trimming took 5 bases from V and 6 from J; bases not matched to a gene: 8.

J is TRBJ2-1 and V is TRBV6-6; 10 bases agree with TRBD2. The CDR3 is made up of 15 amino acids. Per the germline V gene, CDR1 is MNHNY and CDR2 is SVGAGI (reference sequence). V shed 5 bases, J shed 4 bases, and the junction held 5 bases outside the gene matches. The CDR3 DNA is TGTGCCAGCAGTATACTAGCGGGAACATACAATGAGCAGTTCTTC. This codes for CASSILAGTYNEQFF.

The V and J genes are TRBV3-1 (or the pseudogene TRBV3-2) and TRBJ2-7, with 11 nucleotides matching TRBD2. The CDR3 runs to 15 residues. V gave up 3 bases and J gave up 6 bases; unmatched junction bases: 7. CDR1 and CDR2 (germline): LGHDT, YNNKEL (reference sequence). This CDR3 reads CASSHTGLAVPEQYF. CDR3 DNA: TGTGCCAGCAGCCACACGGGACTAGCGGTCCCCGAGCAGTACTTC.

The chain links TRBV5-4 to TRBJ2-2; a possible D gene is TRBD1 (5 bases). Germline values: CDR1 SGHNT, CDR2 YYREEE (reference sequence). The CDR3 spans 16 residues. The V end was cut by 4 bases, the J end by 2 bases, with 15 bases between. The CDR3 sequence: CASSPARQGNTGELFF. The CDR3 DNA reads as TGTGCCAGCAGCCCCGCGCGGCAGGGAAACACCGGGGAGCTGTTTTTT.

The rearrangement uses TRBV24-1 and TRBJ1-2; 9 nucleotides line up with TRBD1. This CDR3 is built from 15 residues. J gave up 4 bases and V 4 bases, and 6 bases lay outside the gene matches. Per germline, CDR1 KGHDR and CDR2 SFDVKD. CDR3 bases: TGTGCCACCAGTGAGAACAGGGGGCTGCTCTATGGCTACACCTTC. This sequence encodes CATSENRGLLYGYTF.

This rearrangement joins TRBV11-3 to TRBJ2-7, with 8 nucleotides matching TRBD1. Germline loops: CDR1 SGHNT, CDR2 YENEEA. The V and J ends lost 2 bases and 6 bases, in that order; junction bases with no gene match: 3. The CDR3 has 13 amino acids. CDR3 in DNA: TGTGCCAGCAGCTTAAGGCAGGGGGCCGAGCAGTACTTC. It specifies CASSLRQGAEQYF.

The chain is built from TRBV4-3 and TRBJ2-3; TRBD2 matches at 11 bases. The V gene end was trimmed by 3 bases and the J gene end by 5 bases; junction bases not matched to a gene: 7. CDR1 is LGHNA, CDR2 YSLEER, per germline. This CDR3 has 16 amino acids. In DNA, the CDR3 is TGCGCCAGCAGCCAGGCGGGACTAGCGGATGTAGATACGCAGTATTTT. Its translation: CASSQAGLADVDTQYF.

The chain uses TRBV19 and TRBJ2-3, with 9 bases identical to TRBD2. This CDR3 spans 14 amino acids. V lost 2 bases to trimming and J lost 4 bases; unmatched junction nucleotides: 1. CDR1 is LNHDA and CDR2 is SQIVND in the germline V gene (reference sequence). CDR3 nucleotides: TGTGCCAGTAGTATAAGCGGGAGGCCAGATACGCAGTATTTT. This gives the protein CASSISGRPDTQYF.

On this clone itself: This CDR3 is also generated by other DNA sequences in the sample. V and J are TRBV5-1 and TRBJ1-4; D may be TRBD1 (5 bases). V lost 0 bases to trimming and J lost 7 bases, with 13 bases between them. CDR3 length: 15 amino acids. The germline CDR1 and CDR2 sequences are SGHRS and YFSETQ. CDR3 residues: CASSLAPGQGEKLFF. The CDR3 region has the DNA TGCGCCAGCAGCTTGGCCCCAGGACAAGGTGAAAAACTGTTTTTT.

The J gene is TRBJ2-2, the V gene TRBV14; the match to TRBD2 covers 11 bases. Trimming at V came to 0 bases and at J to 4 bases, leaving 1 base not matched to a gene. CDR1 and CDR2 from the germline V gene are SGHDN and FVKESK. This CDR3 region has 16 residues. Here the CDR3 reads CASSQDGLAGTGELFF. CDR3 coding DNA: TGTGCCAGCAGCCAAGATGGACTAGCGGGCACCGGGGAGCTGTTTTTT.

The chain has TRBV7-9 and TRBJ2-1; 12 bases line up with TRBD2. CDR3 length: 16 residues. The germline gives CDR1 SEHNR, CDR2 FQNEAQ (reference sequence). Unmatched junction bases numbered 8, after V lost 6 bases and J lost 5 bases. CDR3 in amino acids: CASRPIGLAGNNEQFF. The CDR3 DNA sequence: TGTGCCAGCAGACCTATAGGACTAGCGGGAAACAATGAGCAGTTCTTC.

This rearrangement joins TRBV9 to TRBJ2-3, with D uncertain. The V gene's germline CDR1 is SGDLS and CDR2 YYNGEE. Deletions cut 0 bases from V and 2 bases from J, with 4 bases between. The CDR3 spans 13 residues. CDR3 in amino acids: CASSVANTDTQYF. Here the CDR3 DNA reads TGTGCCAGCAGCGTAGCTAACACAGATACGCAGTATTTT.

This clone has only a few counts. The CDR3: CASIGGKDTQYF. Written as DNA, the CDR3 is TGTGCCAGCATAGGGGGCAAGGATACGCAGTATTTT. The genes are TRBV25-1 and TRBJ2-3, with TRBD1 matching 7 bases. V shed 7 bases and J 6 bases; nucleotides not matched to a gene: 4. The germline V gene encodes CDR1 MGHDK and CDR2 SYGVNS. This CDR3 comprises 12 residues.

This sequence joins TRBV18 and TRBJ2-5; 8 bases are a match to TRBD1. The CDR3 covers 16 residues. CDR1 KGHSH and CDR2 LQKENI come from the germline V gene. With V trimmed by 3 bases and J by 1 base, 7 bases remained unmatched. CDR3 amino acids: CASSPQDREAQETQYF. CDR3 coding DNA: TGTGCCAGCTCACCTCAGGACAGGGAGGCCCAAGAGACCCAGTACTTC.

The chain joins TRBV7-8 to TRBJ2-1, with a tentative D call TRBD1 (6 bases). Trimming left V 3 bases short and J 10 bases short, with 13 bases between. CDR1 and CDR2 from the germline V gene are SGHVS and FQNEAQ. The CDR3 totals 13 residues. CDR3 bases: TGTGCCAGCAGCTTTACAGGGTTAGGGGAGCAGTTCTTC. It encodes CASSFTGLGEQFF.

This chain uses TRBV6-2 or TRBV6-3 with TRBJ2-1; no definite D call. Trimming removed 6 bases at V and 5 bases at J, with 20 bases between. Germline CDR1 is MNHEY and CDR2 is SVGEGT. The CDR3 totals 16 residues. DNA for the CDR3: TGTGCCAGCAGCCCTCCACGAGCGAGGAAACACAATGAGCAGTTCTTC. It is translated as CASSPPRARKHNEQFF.

This clone has a handful of counts. This rearrangement joins TRBV9 to TRBJ2-2, with TRBD2 identical over 9 bases. The V segment lost 4 bases and the J segment 5 bases; nucleotides outside the gene matches: 6. Germline CDR1 and CDR2: SGDLS and YYNGEE. The CDR3 totals 15 residues. CDR3 sequence reads: CASSISGSSTGELFF. In DNA form, the CDR3 reads TGTGCCAGCAGCATTAGCGGGAGTAGTACCGGGGAGCTGTTTTTT.

The gene calls are TRBV24-1 and TRBJ2-7, with D tentatively TRBD1 (5 bases). The germline V gene encodes CDR1 KGHDR and CDR2 SFDVKD. This CDR3 contains 14 residues. Trimming pared 5 bases from V and 5 bases from J, leaving 15 bases between. In DNA, the CDR3 is TGTGCCACCAGTGCTTGGGGCTCGCCCCACGAGCAGTACTTC. Translating it yields CATSAWGSPHEQYF.

The CDR3 spells CASSPSADTQYF. In DNA, the CDR3 is TGTGCCAGCAGTCCGAGCGCAGATACGCAGTATTTT. The chain uses TRBV7-9 and TRBJ2-3; D is unclear. The germline gives CDR1 SEHNR, CDR2 FQNEAQ (reference sequence). This CDR3 comprises 12 residues. The V end was cut by 6 bases, the J end by 4 bases, with 8 bases between.

This chain's CDR3 is CASSSRGREGATNEKLFF. The CDR3, as DNA: TGTGCCAGCAGCTCCAGGGGGCGAGAGGGGGCAACTAATGAAAAACTGTTTTTT. The chain recombines TRBV11-3 with TRBJ1-4; TRBD1 aligns across 8 bases. With 4 bases clipped from V and 0 bases from J, the junction kept 10 bases outside the gene matches. The CDR3 is 18 residues long. Germline V gene lookup returns CDR1 SGHNT and CDR2 YENEEA.

The rearrangement uses TRBV7-2 and TRBJ2-3, with D uncertain. The CDR3 loop spans 12 amino acids. Germline CDR1 and CDR2: SGHTA and FQGNSA. With 2 bases removed from V and 6 bases from J, the gap between germline ends came to 6 bases. CDR3 DNA sequence: TGTGCCAGCAGCTTACAGAGGGATACGCAGTATTTT. Protein sequence: CASSLQRDTQYF.